Presented here are 7 T cell receptor beta chains from one specimen sequenced in a study of response to subunit inactivated influenza vaccine. TCRdb itself ran the RT-PCR reads through MiXCR, one entry per CDR3 protein. This sample has roughly 700,000 distinct CDR3 sequences, with over 11% found just once. Sequenced material: PBMCs from blood, taken less than 15 days before vaccination. The receptors originated from a man aged 50 to 60 who received an inactivated influenza vaccine.

This clonotype was seen more than once but under ten times. The chain couples TRBV25-1 to TRBJ2-5; no firm D call. Germline loops: CDR1 MGHDK, CDR2 SYGVNS. V dropped 0 bases and J dropped 7 bases, with 15 bases sitting between them. This CDR3 is 15 amino acids long. CDR3 sequence (DNA): TGTGCCAGCAGTGAATATTCCTCGGCTTTCCGGACCCAGTACTTC. Its protein is CASSEYSSAFRTQYF.

The table lists this clonotype with a few counts. The gene calls are TRBV11-2 and TRBJ2-7; 9 bases line up with TRBD1. CDR1 is SGHAT, CDR2 FQNNGV, per germline. With 0 bases clipped from V and 4 bases from J, the junction kept 7 bases outside the gene matches. The CDR3 has 16 amino acids. The CDR3 DNA is TGTGCCAGCAGCTTAGAATCGGGACAGGGTTTGTACGAGCAGTACTTC. Its protein is CASSLESGQGLYEQYF. Complete variable domain (other parts from reference TRBV11-2 and TRBJ2-7): EAGVAQSPRYKIIEKRQSVAFWCNPISGHATLYWYQQILGQGPKLLIQFQNNGVVDDSQLPKDRFSAERLKGVDSTLKIQPAKLEDSAVYLCASSLESGQGLYEQYFGPGTRLTVT.

This clonotype was picked up a small number of times. This rearrangement joins TRBV28 to TRBJ1-6; TRBD1 is a possible D gene (6 bases). The V gene lost 3 bases and the J gene lost 7 bases, with 16 bases spanning the gap. The CDR3 totals 16 residues. Germline V gives CDR1 MDHEN, CDR2 SYDVKM. The CDR3 DNA is TGTGCCAGCAGTTTGGGGGGCGGGGCTACCAATTCACCCCTCCACTTT. Amino acids: CASSLGGGATNSPLHF.

This clonotype was counted only a few times. The genes are TRBV15 and TRBJ1-5, with D tentatively TRBD1 (5 bases). The CDR3 extends over 16 amino acids. Germline V lookup: CDR1 LNHNV, CDR2 YYDKDF (reference sequence). The V gene lost 0 bases and the J gene lost 6 bases, with 15 bases spanning the gap. The CDR3 here is CATSRDRVRGGQPQHF. The CDR3 nucleotides are TGTGCCACCAGCAGAGATCGGGTTAGGGGAGGTCAGCCCCAGCATTTT.

The gene calls are TRBV5-1 and TRBJ1-1, with 10 nucleotides matching TRBD1. V was clipped by 3 bases and J by 3 bases; unmatched bases: 8. The germline V gene has CDR1 SGHRS and CDR2 YFSETQ. The CDR3 has 16 amino acids. This CDR3 is CASSYGDRGLYTEAFF. DNA for the CDR3: TGCGCCAGCAGCTATGGAGACAGGGGGCTGTACACTGAAGCTTTCTTT.

There are many counts of this clonotype. V and J are TRBV12-3 or TRBV12-4 and TRBJ2-5, with no clear D. The CDR3 length is 15 residues. V was clipped by 3 bases and J by 3 bases, with 14 bases between them. CDR3 sequence: CASSFSPGIEETQYF. CDR3 coding DNA: TGTGCCAGCAGTTTCTCTCCGGGTATCGAAGAGACCCAGTACTTC.

V usage is TRBV29-1 and J usage is TRBJ2-2; 7 bases are shared with TRBD2. With V trimmed by 4 bases and J by 6 bases, 8 bases remained unmatched. CDR1 and CDR2 from the germline V gene are SQVTM and ANQGSEA. The CDR3 covers 14 residues. The CDR3 loop is CSVVFREEAGELFF. The CDR3 nucleotides are TGCAGCGTTGTTTTTCGGGAGGAGGCCGGGGAGCTGTTTTTT.